A single sample gave rise to the 18 T cell receptor beta chains below, sequenced in a study of CD8+CD57+ T cells in acquired aplastic anemia. TCR beta VDJ and CDR3 profiles were obtained from a genomic DNA template. TCRdb processed the reads anew with MiXCR; each CDR3 protein has one entry. The sample consists of some 150,000 distinct CDR3 sequences, over 55% of them appearing once. For sequencing, patients were chosen who had shown expansion of CD8+CD57+ cells by flow cytometry. Specimen: sorted CD4+, CD8+, or CD8+CD57+ T cells (not recorded which) from PBMCs. The receptor set was obtained from a human donor with aplastic anemia.

The gene calls are TRBV20-1 and TRBJ1-2; no definite D call. This CDR3 has 12 residues. V was trimmed by 1 base and J by 6 bases, leaving 9 bases between them. Germline V CDR1 and CDR2: DFQATT, SNEGSKA (reference sequence). The CDR3 loop is CSARGGAHGYTF. The CDR3 DNA reads TGCAGTGCTAGAGGGGGTGCCCATGGCTACACCTTC.

V is TRBV7-9 and J is TRBJ1-6; D is perhaps TRBD1 (6 bases). Per germline, CDR1 SEHNR and CDR2 FQNEAQ (reference sequence). This CDR3 region has 15 residues. The ends were cut back, 5 bases at V and 5 bases at J, with 13 bases in the middle. This CDR3 is CASSRVTGNNSPLHF. The CDR3 DNA follows: TGTGCCAGCAGCCGCGTGACAGGAAATAATTCACCCCTCCACTTT. Using reference TRBV7-9 and TRBJ1-6 for the parts outside the CDR3, the full variable domain is DTGVSQNPRHKITKRGQNVTFRCDPISEHNRLYWYRQTLGQGPEFLTYFQNEAQLEKSRLLSDRFSAERPKGSFSTLEIQRTEQGDSAMYLCASSRVTGNNSPLHFGNGTRLTVT.

The chain joins TRBV9 to TRBJ1-2; 8 bases map to TRBD1. Germline V lookup: CDR1 SGDLS, CDR2 YYNGEE. This CDR3 has 18 residues. Unmatched junction bases numbered 16, after V lost 0 bases and J lost 6 bases. CDR3 in DNA: TGTGCCAGCAGCGTAGCCGGGACAGGTTCTACAGATTCGGATGGCTACACCTTC. Translated, it gives CASSVAGTGSTDSDGYTF.

CDR3 DNA: TGCAGCGTCGGACAGTCCTACGAGCAGTACTTC. Its protein product is CSVGQSYEQYF. The chain is built from TRBV29-1 and TRBJ2-7; tentative D call: TRBD1 (6 bases). The CDR3 has 11 residues. Trimming removed 6 bases from V and 1 base from J, with 7 bases in between. Germline values: CDR1 SQVTM, CDR2 ANQGSEA.

The genes are TRBV7-9 and TRBJ2-5; D call uncertain. Germline V gene sequence: CDR1 SEHNR, CDR2 FQNEAQ (reference sequence). The CDR3 is made up of 14 amino acids. V dropped 6 bases and J dropped 2 bases, with 13 bases sitting between them. The CDR3 DNA is TGTGCCAGCAGTTTCGGTGGCTGGCAAGAGACCCAGTACTTC. Its protein is CASSFGGWQETQYF.

The chain carries TRBV5-1 and TRBJ2-7; D remains unclear. Germline V gene data show CDR1 as SGHRS and CDR2 as YFSETQ. The CDR3 is made up of 14 amino acids. The V gene lost 0 bases and the J gene lost 1 base, with 8 bases spanning the gap. The CDR3 nucleotides are TGCGCCAGCAGCTTGGCCGGCAGGTCCTACGAGCAGTACTTC. Its translation: CASSLAGRSYEQYF.

The chain has TRBV15 and TRBJ1-1; D remains ambiguous. The V gene lost 1 base and the J gene lost 5 bases, with 8 bases spanning the gap. There are 13 residues in the CDR3. Germline V gene sequence: CDR1 LNHNV, CDR2 YYDKDF (reference sequence). CDR3 sequence (DNA): TGTGCCACCAGCAGAGTGCAGGAGACTGAAGCTTTCTTT. It specifies CATSRVQETEAFF.

This chain uses TRBV6-5 with TRBJ2-7, with D unclear. Per germline, CDR1 MNHEY and CDR2 SVGAGI. Deletions cut 6 bases from V and 2 bases from J, with 5 bases between. The CDR3 runs to 11 residues. CDR3 amino acids: CASSGPYEQYF. The DNA for the CDR3 is TGTGCCAGCAGCGGGCCCTACGAGCAGTACTTC.

The genes are TRBV2 and TRBJ2-7, with 11 bases matching TRBD2. The V and J ends lost 2 bases and 7 bases, in that order; junction bases with no gene match: 7. CDR3 length equals 15 residues. CDR1 and CDR2 from the germline V gene are SNHLY and FYNNEI. In DNA, the CDR3 is TGTGCCAGCAGTGAACTAGCGGGAGGTTTCGATGAGCAGTACTTC. Encoded protein: CASSELAGGFDEQYF. The full variable domain, its missing parts supplied by reference TRBV2 and TRBJ2-7, is EPEVTQTPSHQVTQMGQEVILRCVPISNHLYFYWYRQILGQKVEFLVSFYNNEISEKSEIFDDQFSVERPDGSNFTLKIRSTKLEDSAMYFCASSELAGGFDEQYFGPGTRLTVT.

The rearrangement uses TRBV19 and TRBJ2-3, with D perhaps matching TRBD2 (5 bases). The germline CDR1 and CDR2 sequences are LNHDA and SQIVND (reference sequence). V was pared by 5 bases and J by 2 bases, with 11 bases between. The CDR3 covers 14 residues. The CDR3 loop reads CASSPDSYTDTQYF. CDR3 nucleotides: TGTGCCAGTAGTCCGGACTCGTACACAGATACGCAGTATTTT. Based on the CDR3 plus reference TRBV19 and TRBJ2-3, the full variable domain is DGGITQSPKYLFRKEGQNVTLSCEQNLNHDAMYWYRQDPGQGLRLIYYSQIVNDFQKGDIAEGYSVSREKKESFPLTVTSAQKNPTAFYLCASSPDSYTDTQYFGPGTRLTVL.

The CDR3 DNA is TGTGCCAGCAGCTTAGTGGGGACAGTAAATTCACCCCTCCACTTT. As protein: CASSLVGTVNSPLHF. The genes are TRBV7-9 and TRBJ1-6; 7 bases map to TRBD1. The V gene end was trimmed by 1 base and the J gene end by 7 bases; junction bases not matched to a gene: 4. Germline values: CDR1 SEHNR, CDR2 FQNEAQ (reference sequence). The CDR3 is made up of 15 amino acids.

There are a few counts of this clonotype. The genes are TRBV19 and TRBJ2-1; the match to TRBD1 covers 9 bases. V trimming: 1 base; J trimming: 15 bases; junction bases outside the gene matches: 7. The CDR3 contains 13 residues. Per the germline V gene, CDR1 is LNHDA and CDR2 is SQIVND (reference sequence). The CDR3 DNA sequence: TGTGCCAGTAGTATAGCGGAACAGGGGGCGACGTTCTTC. It translates to CASSIAEQGATFF.

The gene calls are TRBV7-3 and TRBJ2-2, with D maybe TRBD2 (5 bases). Germline values: CDR1 SGHTA, CDR2 FQGTGA. CDR3 length equals 14 residues. Trimming pared 4 bases from V and 3 bases from J, leaving 9 bases between. Written as DNA, the CDR3 is TGTGCCAGCAGCTCGGGGTCCGACACCGGGGAGCTGTTTTTT. It yields the protein CASSSGSDTGELFF.

The chain combines TRBV29-1 with TRBJ1-1; a weak D match, TRBD1 (5 bases). Germline V lookup: CDR1 SQVTM, CDR2 ANQGSEA. This CDR3 comprises 12 residues. The CDR3: CGGAPFGTEAFF. Written as DNA, the CDR3 is TGCGGCGGGGCACCCTTTGGGACTGAAGCTTTCTTT.

This clonotype was counted many times. This rearrangement joins TRBV7-7 to TRBJ2-1, with D possibly being TRBD1 or TRBD2 (5 bases each). The CDR3 covers 13 residues. With 1 base removed from V and 8 bases from J, the gap between germline ends came to 9 bases. Looked up from germline, CDR1 is SSHAT and CDR2 is FNYEAQ (reference sequence). The CDR3 DNA follows: TGTGCCAGCAGCTTAGGAGGGGCCCATGAGCAGTTCTTC. This translates into CASSLGGAHEQFF.

Here the CDR3 DNA reads TGTGCCAGCAGTGACAGTAATTCACCCCTCCACTTT. As protein: CASSDSNSPLHF. The chain combines TRBV2 with TRBJ1-6; D is unresolved. Looked up from germline, CDR1 is SNHLY and CDR2 is FYNNEI. Trimming removed 3 bases at V and 6 bases at J, with 3 bases between. The length of the CDR3 is 12 residues. Complete variable domain (other parts from reference TRBV2 and TRBJ1-6): EPEVTQTPSHQVTQMGQEVILRCVPISNHLYFYWYRQILGQKVEFLVSFYNNEISEKSEIFDDQFSVERPDGSNFTLKIRSTKLEDSAMYFCASSDSNSPLHFGNGTRLTVT.

The chain has TRBV20-1 and TRBJ2-1; no firm D call. The ends were cut back, 3 bases at V and 4 bases at J, with 4 bases in the middle. This CDR3 has 11 residues. From germline, CDR1 is DFQATT and CDR2 SNEGSKA (reference sequence). CDR3 loop: CSARGYNEQFF. The CDR3 nucleotides read TGCAGTGCTAGGGGTTACAATGAGCAGTTCTTC.

This clonotype was counted once. The chain employs TRBV3-1 and TRBJ1-1; D is possibly TRBD1 (6 bases). Germline assignment: CDR1 LGHDT and CDR2 YNNKEL (reference sequence). The CDR3 runs 15 residues. Between the trimmed V and J ends, which lost 7 bases and 5 bases, there was a span of 20 bases. The CDR3 reads CASTKRRTDLTEAFF. The CDR3 coding sequence is TGTGCCAGCACCAAAAGGAGGACAGATTTGACTGAAGCTTTCTTT.